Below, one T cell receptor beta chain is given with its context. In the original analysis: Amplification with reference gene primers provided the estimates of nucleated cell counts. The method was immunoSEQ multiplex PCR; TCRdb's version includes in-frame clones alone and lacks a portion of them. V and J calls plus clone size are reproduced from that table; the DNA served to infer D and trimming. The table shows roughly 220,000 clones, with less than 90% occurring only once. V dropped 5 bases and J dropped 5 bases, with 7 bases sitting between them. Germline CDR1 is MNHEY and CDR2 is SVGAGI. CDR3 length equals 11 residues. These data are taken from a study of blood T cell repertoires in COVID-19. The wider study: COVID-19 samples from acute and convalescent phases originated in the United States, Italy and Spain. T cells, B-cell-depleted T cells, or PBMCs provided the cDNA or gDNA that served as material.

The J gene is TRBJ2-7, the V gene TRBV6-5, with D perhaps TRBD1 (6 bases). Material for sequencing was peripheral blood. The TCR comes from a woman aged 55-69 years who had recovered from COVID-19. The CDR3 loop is CASSRQDEQYF. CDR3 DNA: TGTGCCAGCAGTCGACAGGACGAGCAGTACTTC.